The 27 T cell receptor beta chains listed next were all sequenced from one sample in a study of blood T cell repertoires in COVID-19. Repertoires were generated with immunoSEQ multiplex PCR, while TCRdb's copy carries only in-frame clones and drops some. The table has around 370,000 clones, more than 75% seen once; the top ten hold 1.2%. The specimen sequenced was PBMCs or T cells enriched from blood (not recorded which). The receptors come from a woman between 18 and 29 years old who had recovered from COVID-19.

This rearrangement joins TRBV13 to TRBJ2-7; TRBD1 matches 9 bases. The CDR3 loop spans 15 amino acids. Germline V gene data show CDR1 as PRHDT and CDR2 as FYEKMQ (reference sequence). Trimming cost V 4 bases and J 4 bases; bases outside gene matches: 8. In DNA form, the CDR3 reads TGTGCCAGCAGCTCGACCGGGACAGGGTTTTACGAGCAGTACTTC. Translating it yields CASSSTGTGFYEQYF.

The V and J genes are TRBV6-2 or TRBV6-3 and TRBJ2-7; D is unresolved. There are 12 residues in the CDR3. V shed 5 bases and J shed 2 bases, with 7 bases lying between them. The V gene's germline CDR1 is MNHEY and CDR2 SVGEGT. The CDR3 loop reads CASSTQPYEQYF. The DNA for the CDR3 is TGTGCCAGCAGTACTCAACCCTACGAGCAGTACTTC.

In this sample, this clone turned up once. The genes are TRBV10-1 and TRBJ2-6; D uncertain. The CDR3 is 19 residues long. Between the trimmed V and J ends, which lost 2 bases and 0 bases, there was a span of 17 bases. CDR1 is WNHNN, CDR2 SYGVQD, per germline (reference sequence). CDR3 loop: CASSEKLAGTHSGANVLTF. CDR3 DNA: TGCGCCAGCAGTGAGAAGTTGGCAGGTACACACTCTGGGGCCAACGTCCTGACTTTC.

The DNA of the CDR3 is TGTGCCAGCAGCCCCGGGAACCCGCGGATGGAGACCCAGTACTTC. It is translated as CASSPGNPRMETQYF. The chain uses TRBV5-4 and TRBJ2-5; tentative D call: TRBD2 (5 bases). Trimming removed 4 bases from V and 5 bases from J, with 18 bases in between. CDR1 and CDR2 from the germline V gene are SGHNT and YYREEE (reference sequence). The length of the CDR3 is 15 residues. The variable domain in full, completed from reference TRBV5-4 and TRBJ2-5, reads ETGVTQSPTHLIKTRGQQVTLRCSSQSGHNTVSWYQQALGQGPQFIFQYYREEENGRGNFPPRFSGLQFPNYSSELNVNALELDDSALYLCASSPGNPRMETQYFGPGTRLLVL.

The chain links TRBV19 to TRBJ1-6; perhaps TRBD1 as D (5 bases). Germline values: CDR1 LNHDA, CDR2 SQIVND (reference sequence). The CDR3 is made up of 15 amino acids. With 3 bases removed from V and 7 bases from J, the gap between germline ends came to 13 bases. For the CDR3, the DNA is TGTGCCAGTAGTATCCTAGGGGCGGAGAATTCACCCCTCCACTTT. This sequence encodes CASSILGAENSPLHF.

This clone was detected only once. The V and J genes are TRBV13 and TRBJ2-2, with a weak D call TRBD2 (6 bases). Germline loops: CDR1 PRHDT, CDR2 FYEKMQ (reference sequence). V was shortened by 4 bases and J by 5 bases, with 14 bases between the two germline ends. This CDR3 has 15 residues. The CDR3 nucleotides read TGTGCCAGCAGCTCCGCCCCAGGGAGGACCGGGGAGCTGTTTTTT. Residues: CASSSAPGRTGELFF. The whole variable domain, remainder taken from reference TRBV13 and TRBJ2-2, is AAGVIQSPRHLIKEKRETATLKCYPIPRHDTVYWYQQGPGQDPQFLISFYEKMQSDKGSIPDRFSAQQFSDYHSELNMSSLELGDSALYFCASSSAPGRTGELFFGEGSRLTVL.

For the CDR3, the DNA is TGTGCCAGCAGACGACAGGGGTCGGGACAGCCCCAGCATTTT. Protein sequence: CASRRQGSGQPQHF. The chain carries TRBV6-5 and TRBJ1-5; 8 bases map to TRBD1. V trimming: 6 bases; J trimming: 7 bases; junction bases outside the gene matches: 8. CDR1 and CDR2 from the germline V gene are MNHEY and SVGAGI. The length of the CDR3 is 14 residues.

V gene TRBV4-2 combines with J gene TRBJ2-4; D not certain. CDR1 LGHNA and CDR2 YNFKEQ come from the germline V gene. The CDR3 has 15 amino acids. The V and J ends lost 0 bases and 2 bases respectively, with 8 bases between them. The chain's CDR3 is CASSQDSYTKNIQYF. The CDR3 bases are TGTGCCAGCAGCCAAGATAGCTACACCAAAAACATTCAGTACTTC.

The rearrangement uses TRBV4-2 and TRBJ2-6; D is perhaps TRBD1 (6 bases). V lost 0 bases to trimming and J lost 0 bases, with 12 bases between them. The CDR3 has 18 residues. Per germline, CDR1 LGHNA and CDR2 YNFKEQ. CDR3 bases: TGTGCCAGCAGCCAAGATACGGACAGCAGCTCTGGGGCCAACGTCCTGACTTTC. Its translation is CASSQDTDSSSGANVLTF.

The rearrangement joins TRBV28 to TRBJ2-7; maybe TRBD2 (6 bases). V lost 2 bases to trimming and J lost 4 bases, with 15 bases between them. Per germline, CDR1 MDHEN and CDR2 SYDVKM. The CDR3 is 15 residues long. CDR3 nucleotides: TGTGCCAGCAGTTTAGAGGGGACTGGGGGATACGAGCAGTACTTC. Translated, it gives CASSLEGTGGYEQYF.

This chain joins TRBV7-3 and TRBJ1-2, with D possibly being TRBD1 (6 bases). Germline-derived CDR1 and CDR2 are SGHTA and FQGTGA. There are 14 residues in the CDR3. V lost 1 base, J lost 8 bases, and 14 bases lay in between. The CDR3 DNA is TGTGCCAGCAGCTTAAACAGGGACGGCATGGGCTACACCTTC. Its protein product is CASSLNRDGMGYTF.

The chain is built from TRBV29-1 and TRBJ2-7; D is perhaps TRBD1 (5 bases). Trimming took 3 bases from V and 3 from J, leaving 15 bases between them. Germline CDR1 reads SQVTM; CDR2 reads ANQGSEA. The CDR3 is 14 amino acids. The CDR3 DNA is TGCAGCGTTGACCCCGATCAGGGTGGCTACGAGCAGTACTTC. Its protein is CSVDPDQGGYEQYF.

The CDR3 DNA reads TGTGCCAGCAGCTTAGGGGGGAGGTACAATGAGCAGTTCTTC. It codes for CASSLGGRYNEQFF. This chain connects TRBV7-2 to TRBJ2-1; perhaps TRBD2 as D (6 bases). Trimming took off 1 base at V and 4 bases at J, with 8 bases between the two ends. The CDR3 runs 14 residues. The V gene's germline CDR1 is SGHTA and CDR2 FQGNSA. Supplemented by reference TRBV7-2 and TRBJ2-1, the full variable domain reads GAGVSQSPSNKVTEKGKDVELRCDPISGHTALYWYRQSLGQGLEFLIYFQGNSAPDKSGLPSDRFSAERTGGSVSTLTIQRTQQEDSAVYLCASSLGGRYNEQFFGPGTRLTVL.

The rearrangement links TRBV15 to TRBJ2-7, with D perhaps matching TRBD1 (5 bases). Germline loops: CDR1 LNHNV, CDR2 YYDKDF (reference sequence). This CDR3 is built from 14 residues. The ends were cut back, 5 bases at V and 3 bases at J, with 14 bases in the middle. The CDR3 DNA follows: TGTGCCACCAGCCCCCGACAGCCTCACTACGAGCAGTACTTC. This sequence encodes CATSPRQPHYEQYF.

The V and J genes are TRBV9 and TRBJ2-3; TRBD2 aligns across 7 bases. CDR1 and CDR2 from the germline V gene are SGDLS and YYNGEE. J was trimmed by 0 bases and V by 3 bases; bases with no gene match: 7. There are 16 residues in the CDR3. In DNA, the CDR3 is TGTGCCAGCAGCGCAGCTCCTAGCGGTAGCACAGATACGCAGTATTTT. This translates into CASSAAPSGSTDTQYF. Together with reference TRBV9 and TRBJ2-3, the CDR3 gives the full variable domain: DSGVTQTPKHLITATGQRVTLRCSPRSGDLSVYWYQQSLDQGLQFLIQYYNGEERAKGNILERFSAQQFPDLHSELNLSSLELGDSALYFCASSAAPSGSTDTQYFGPGTRLTVL.

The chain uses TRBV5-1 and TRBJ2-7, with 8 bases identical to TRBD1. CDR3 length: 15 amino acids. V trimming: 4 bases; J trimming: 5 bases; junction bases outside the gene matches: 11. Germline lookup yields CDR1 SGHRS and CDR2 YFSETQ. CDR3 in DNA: TGCGCCAGCAGCCTACGGGGAGACAGGGGTAACGAGCAGTACTTC. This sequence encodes CASSLRGDRGNEQYF.

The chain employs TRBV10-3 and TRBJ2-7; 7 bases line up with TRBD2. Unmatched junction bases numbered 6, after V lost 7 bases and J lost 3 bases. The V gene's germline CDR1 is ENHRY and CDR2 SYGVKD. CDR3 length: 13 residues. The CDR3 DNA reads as TGTGCCATCACCGAGGGAGGGAACTACGAGCAGTACTTC. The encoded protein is CAITEGGNYEQYF.

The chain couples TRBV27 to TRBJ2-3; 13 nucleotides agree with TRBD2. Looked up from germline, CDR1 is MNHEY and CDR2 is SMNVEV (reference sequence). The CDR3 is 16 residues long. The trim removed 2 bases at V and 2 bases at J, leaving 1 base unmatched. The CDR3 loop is CASSLGTSGATDTQYF. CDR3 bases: TGTGCCAGCAGTTTAGGGACTAGCGGGGCCACAGATACGCAGTATTTT.

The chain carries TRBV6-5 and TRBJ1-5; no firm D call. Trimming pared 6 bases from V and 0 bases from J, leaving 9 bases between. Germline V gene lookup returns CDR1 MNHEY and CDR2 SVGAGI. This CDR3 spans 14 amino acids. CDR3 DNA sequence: TGTGCCAGCAGGCCCGACACTAGCAATCAGCCCCAGCATTTT. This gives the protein CASRPDTSNQPQHF.

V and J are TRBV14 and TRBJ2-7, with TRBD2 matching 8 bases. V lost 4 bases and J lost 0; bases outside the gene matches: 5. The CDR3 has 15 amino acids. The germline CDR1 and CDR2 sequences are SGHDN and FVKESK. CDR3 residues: CASSPSGGPSYEQYF. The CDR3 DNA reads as TGTGCCAGCAGCCCCAGCGGGGGTCCCTCCTACGAGCAGTACTTC. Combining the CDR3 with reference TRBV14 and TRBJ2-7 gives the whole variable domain EAGVTQFPSHSVIEKGQTVTLRCDPISGHDNLYWYRRVMGKEIKFLLHFVKESKQDESGMPNNRFLAERTGGTYSTLKVQPAELEDSGVYFCASSPSGGPSYEQYFGPGTRLTVT.

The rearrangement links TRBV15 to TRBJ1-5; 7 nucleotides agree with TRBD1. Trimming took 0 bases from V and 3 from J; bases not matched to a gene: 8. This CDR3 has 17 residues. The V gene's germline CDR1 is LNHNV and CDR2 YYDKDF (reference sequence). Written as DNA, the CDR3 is TGTGCCACCAGCAGAGATCCCAAGACAGGGATCAATCAGCCCCAGCATTTT. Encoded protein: CATSRDPKTGINQPQHF.

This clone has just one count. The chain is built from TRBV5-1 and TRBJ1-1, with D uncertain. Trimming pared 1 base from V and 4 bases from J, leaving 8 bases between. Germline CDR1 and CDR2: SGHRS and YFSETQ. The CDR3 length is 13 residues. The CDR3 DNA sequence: TGCGCCAGCAGCTTGCAAGACACCACTGAAGCTTTCTTT. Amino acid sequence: CASSLQDTTEAFF.

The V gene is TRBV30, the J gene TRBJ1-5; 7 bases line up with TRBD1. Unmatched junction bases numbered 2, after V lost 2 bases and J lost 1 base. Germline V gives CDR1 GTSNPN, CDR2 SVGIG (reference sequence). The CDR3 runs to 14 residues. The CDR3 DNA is TGTGCCTGGAGTACAGGGGAGAGCAATCAGCCCCAGCATTTT. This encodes CAWSTGESNQPQHF.

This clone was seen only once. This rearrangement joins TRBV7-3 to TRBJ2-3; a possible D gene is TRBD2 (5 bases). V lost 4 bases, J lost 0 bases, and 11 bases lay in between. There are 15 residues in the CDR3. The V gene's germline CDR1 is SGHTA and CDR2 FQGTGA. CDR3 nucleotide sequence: TGTGCCAGCAGCTCATTGACTAAGAGCACAGATACGCAGTATTTT. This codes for CASSSLTKSTDTQYF.

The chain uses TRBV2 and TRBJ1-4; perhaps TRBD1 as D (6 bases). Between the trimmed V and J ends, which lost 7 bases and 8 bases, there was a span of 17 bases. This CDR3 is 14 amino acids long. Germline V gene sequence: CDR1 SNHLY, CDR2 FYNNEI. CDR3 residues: CASMSGGAGEKLFF. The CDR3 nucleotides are TGTGCCAGCATGAGTGGGGGGGCAGGAGAAAAACTGTTTTTT.

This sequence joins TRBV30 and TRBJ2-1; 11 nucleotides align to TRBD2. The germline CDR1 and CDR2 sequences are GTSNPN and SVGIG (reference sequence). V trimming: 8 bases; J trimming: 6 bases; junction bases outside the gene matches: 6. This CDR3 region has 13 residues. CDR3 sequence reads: CAGYSGGANEQFF. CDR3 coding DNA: TGTGCCGGGTATAGCGGGGGGGCCAATGAGCAGTTCTTC. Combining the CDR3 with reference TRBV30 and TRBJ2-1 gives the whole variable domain SQTIHQWPATLVQPVGSPLSLECTVEGTSNPNLYWYRQAAGRGLQLLFYSVGIGQISSEVPQNLSASRPQDRQFILSSKKLLLSDSGFYLCAGYSGGANEQFFGPGTRLTVL.

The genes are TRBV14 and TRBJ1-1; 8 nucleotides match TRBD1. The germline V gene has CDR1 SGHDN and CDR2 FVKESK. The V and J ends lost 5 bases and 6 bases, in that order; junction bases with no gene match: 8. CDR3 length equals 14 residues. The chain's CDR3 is CASSTRTGSAEAFF. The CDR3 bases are TGTGCCAGCAGCACTAGGACAGGGTCAGCTGAAGCTTTCTTT.